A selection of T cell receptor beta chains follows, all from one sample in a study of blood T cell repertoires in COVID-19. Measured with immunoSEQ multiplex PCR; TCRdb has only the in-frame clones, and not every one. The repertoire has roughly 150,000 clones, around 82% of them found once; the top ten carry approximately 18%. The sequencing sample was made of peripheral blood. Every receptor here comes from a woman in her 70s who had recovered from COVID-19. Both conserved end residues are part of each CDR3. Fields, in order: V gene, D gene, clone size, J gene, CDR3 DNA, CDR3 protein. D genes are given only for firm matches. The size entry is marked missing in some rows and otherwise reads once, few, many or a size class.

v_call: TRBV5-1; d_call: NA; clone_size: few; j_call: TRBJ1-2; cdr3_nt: TGCGCCAGCAGCCGTACCCGGGCAGGGGACTATGGCTACACCTTC; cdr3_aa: CASSRTRAGDYGYTF
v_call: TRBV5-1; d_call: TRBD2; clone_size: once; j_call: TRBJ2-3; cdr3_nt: TGCGCCAGCAGCTTCCTAGCGGGCCTCACCGGGGCCGCAGATACGCAGTATTTT; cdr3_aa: CASSFLAGLTGAADTQYF
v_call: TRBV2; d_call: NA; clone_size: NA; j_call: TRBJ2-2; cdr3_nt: TGTGCCAGCAGTGAGCGGGGCGTTGGGACCGGGGAGCTGTTTTTT; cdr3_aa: CASSERGVGTGELFF
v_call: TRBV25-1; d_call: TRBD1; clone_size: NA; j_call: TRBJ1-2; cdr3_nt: TGTGCCAGCAGTGAAGGGGGGACAGCGTCCCTCTATGGCTACACCTTC; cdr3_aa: CASSEGGTASLYGYTF
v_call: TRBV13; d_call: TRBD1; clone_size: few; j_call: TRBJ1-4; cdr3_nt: TGTGCCAGCAGCCCTAGAGACAGGGGTCATGAAAAACTGTTTTTT; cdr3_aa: CASSPRDRGHEKLFF
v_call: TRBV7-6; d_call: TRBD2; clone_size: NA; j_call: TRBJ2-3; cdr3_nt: TGTGCCAGCAGCCCAAGACTAGCCCACACAGATACGCAGTATTTT; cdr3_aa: CASSPRLAHTDTQYF
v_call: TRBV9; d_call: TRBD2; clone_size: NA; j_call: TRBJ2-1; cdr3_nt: TGTGCCAGCAGCCCGGGACTAGCGGGGGCCAGGGGTGAGCAGTTCTTC; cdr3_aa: CASSPGLAGARGEQFF
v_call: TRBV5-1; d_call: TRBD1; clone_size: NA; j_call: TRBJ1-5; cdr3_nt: TGCGCCAGCAGCTTGCCCCAACAGGGGGCGAAAAGCAATCAGCCCCAGCATTTT; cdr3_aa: CASSLPQQGAKSNQPQHF
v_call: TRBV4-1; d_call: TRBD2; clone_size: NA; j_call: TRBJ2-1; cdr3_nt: TGCGCCAGCAGCCACCCCCGGTTCGGGGGGACCTGGTATGAGCAGTTCTTC; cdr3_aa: CASSHPRFGGTWYEQFF
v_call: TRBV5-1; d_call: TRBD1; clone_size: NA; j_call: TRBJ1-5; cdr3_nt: TGCGCCAGCAGCGCACAGGGGAATCAGCCCCAGCATTTT; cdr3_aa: CASSAQGNQPQHF
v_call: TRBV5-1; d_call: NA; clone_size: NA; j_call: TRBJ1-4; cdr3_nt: TGCGCCAGCAGCTTCAAACAGGGTCTCAATGAAAAACTGTTTTTT; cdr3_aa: CASSFKQGLNEKLFF
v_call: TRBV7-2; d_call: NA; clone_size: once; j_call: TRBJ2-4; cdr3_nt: TGTGCCAGCAGCTTAGCGGGACTAGCCAAAAACATTCAGTACTTC; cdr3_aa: CASSLAGLAKNIQYF
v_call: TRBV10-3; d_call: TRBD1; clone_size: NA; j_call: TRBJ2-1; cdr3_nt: TGTGCCATCAAAAGACAGGGGCAGTACAATGAGCAGTTCTTC; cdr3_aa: CAIKRQGQYNEQFF
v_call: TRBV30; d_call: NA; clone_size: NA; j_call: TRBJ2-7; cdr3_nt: TGTGCCTGGAGTGGACTCGCCATGTTGAGAGAGCAGTACTTC; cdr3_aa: CAWSGLAMLREQYF
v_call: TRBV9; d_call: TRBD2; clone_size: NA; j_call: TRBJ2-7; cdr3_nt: TGTGCCAGCAGCCCCCTAGCGGGAGGGGCCCACGAGCAGTACTTC; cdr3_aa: CASSPLAGGAHEQYF
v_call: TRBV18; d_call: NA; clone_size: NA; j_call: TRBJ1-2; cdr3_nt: TGTGCCAGCTCACCACCGACGGGGGGTAGCTATGGCTACACCTTC; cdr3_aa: CASSPPTGGSYGYTF
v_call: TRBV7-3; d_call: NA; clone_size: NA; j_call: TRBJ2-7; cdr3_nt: TGTGCCAGCAGTTTCCAGGGGGGCGACTACGAGCAGTACTTC; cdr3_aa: CASSFQGGDYEQYF
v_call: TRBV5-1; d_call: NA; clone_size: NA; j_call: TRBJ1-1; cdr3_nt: TGCGCCAGCAGCCAAACCAGGGACTCTGAAGCTTTCTTT; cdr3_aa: CASSQTRDSEAFF
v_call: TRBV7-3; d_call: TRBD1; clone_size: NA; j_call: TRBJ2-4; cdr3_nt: TGTGCCAGCAGCCATAAGGACAGGGGACTAGCCAAAAACATTCAGTACTTC; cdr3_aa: CASSHKDRGLAKNIQYF
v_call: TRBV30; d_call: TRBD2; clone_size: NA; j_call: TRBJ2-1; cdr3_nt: TGTGCCTGGAGTGTAGGGCCTAGCGGAACAATGGAGAATGAGCAGTTCTTC; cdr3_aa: CAWSVGPSGTMENEQFF
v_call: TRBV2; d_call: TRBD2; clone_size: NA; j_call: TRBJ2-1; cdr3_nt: TGTGCCAGCAGCCCCCGGGGGGGCTGGGGAAATGAGCAGTTCTTC; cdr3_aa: CASSPRGGWGNEQFF
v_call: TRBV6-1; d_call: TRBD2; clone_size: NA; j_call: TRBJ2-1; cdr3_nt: TGTGCCAGCAGTGTGTATGGGGCGGGAGCCATTGGGAATGAGCAGTTCTTC; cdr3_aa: CASSVYGAGAIGNEQFF
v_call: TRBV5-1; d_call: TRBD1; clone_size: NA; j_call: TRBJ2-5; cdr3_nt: TGCGCCAGCAGCTTTCTCACAGGGGGCGGGGAGACCCAGTACTTC; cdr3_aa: CASSFLTGGGETQYF
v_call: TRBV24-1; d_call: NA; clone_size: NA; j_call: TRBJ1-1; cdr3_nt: TGTGCCACCAGTGACTCGGGCCACAGGGCTGAAGCTTTCTTT; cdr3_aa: CATSDSGHRAEAFF
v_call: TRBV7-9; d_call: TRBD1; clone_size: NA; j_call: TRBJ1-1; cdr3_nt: TGTGCCAGCAGCTTCTCCCGACAGGGGGCGGCTGAAGCTTTCTTT; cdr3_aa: CASSFSRQGAAEAFF
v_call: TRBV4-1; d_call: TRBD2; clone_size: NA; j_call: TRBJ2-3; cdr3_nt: TGCGCCAGCAGCCAAGAGAGGCTAGCGGGCACAGATACGCAGTATTTT; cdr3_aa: CASSQERLAGTDTQYF
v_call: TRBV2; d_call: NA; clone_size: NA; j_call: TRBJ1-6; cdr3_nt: TGTGCCAGCACGGGGGGCGCCGGTTCACCCCTCCACTTT; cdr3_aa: CASTGGAGSPLHF
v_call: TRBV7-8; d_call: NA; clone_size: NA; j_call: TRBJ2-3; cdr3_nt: TGTGCCAGCAGCCCGGGGGGGACAGTATATACAGATACGCAGTATTTT; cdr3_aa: CASSPGGTVYTDTQYF
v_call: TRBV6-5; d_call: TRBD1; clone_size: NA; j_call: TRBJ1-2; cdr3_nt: TGTGCCAGCAGCCAGGGGGCGGGAGGCTACACCTTC; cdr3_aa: CASSQGAGGYTF
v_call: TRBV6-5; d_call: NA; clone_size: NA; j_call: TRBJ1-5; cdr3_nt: TGTGCCAGCAGTCCCGTCGTAGTTGGCAATCAGCCCCAGCATTTT; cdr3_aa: CASSPVVVGNQPQHF
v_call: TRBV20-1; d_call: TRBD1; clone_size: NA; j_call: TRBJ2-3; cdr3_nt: TGCAGTGCCAGTCCGGGACAGGGGGTGGGGGATACGCAGTATTTT; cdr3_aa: CSASPGQGVGDTQYF
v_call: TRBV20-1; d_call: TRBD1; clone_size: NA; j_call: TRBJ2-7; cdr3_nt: TGCAGTGCTGGTGACCTCGGACAGGGGCGGTACGAGCAGTACTTC; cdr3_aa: CSAGDLGQGRYEQYF
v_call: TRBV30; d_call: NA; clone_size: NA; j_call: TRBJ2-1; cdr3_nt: TGTGCCTGGGGGGGGGCTAGGGAGCAGTTCTTC; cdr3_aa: CAWGGAREQFF
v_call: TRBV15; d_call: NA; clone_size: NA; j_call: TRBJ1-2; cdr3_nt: TGTGCCACCAGCAGCAACGGCTATGGCTACACCTTC; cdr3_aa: CATSSNGYGYTF
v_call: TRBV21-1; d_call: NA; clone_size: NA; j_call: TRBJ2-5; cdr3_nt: TGTGCCAACCGGGCCAGGGCTAGCGGGGCCCGGGAGACCCAGTACTTC; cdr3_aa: CANRARASGARETQYF
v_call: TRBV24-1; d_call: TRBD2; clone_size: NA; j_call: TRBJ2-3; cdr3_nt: TGTGCCACCAGTGACTCCGGGACTAGCGGCGATACGCAGTATTTT; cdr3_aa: CATSDSGTSGDTQYF
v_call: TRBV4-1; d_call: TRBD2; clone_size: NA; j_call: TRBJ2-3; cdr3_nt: TGCGCCAGCAGCCAAGGGACTAGCGGGTTCGCAGATACGCAGTATTTT; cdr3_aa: CASSQGTSGFADTQYF
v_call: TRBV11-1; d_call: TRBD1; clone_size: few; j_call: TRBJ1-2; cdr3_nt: TGTGCCAGCAGCTTCGACGGACAGGACCGCTACACCTTC; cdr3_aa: CASSFDGQDRYTF
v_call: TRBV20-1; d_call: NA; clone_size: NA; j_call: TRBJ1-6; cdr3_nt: TGCAGTGCGAGTCGGGTTAATTCACCCCTCCACTTT; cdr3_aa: CSASRVNSPLHF
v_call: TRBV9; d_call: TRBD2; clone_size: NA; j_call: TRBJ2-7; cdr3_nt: TGTGCCAGCAGCGAGGGGCCGGGACTAGCGGGCTACGAGCAGTACTTC; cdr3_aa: CASSEGPGLAGYEQYF
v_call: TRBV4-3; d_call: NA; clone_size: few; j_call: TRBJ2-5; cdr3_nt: TGCGCCAGCAGCCAAGATCGGGAGACCCAGTACTTC; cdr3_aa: CASSQDRETQYF
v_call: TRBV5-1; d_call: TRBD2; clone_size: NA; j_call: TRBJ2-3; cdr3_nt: TGCGCCAGCAGCTTGGGGCTAGCGGGGGTCTTCACAGATACGCAGTATTTT; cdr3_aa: CASSLGLAGVFTDTQYF
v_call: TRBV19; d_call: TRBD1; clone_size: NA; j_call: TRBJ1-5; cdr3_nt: TGTGCCAGTAGTAGGGGCAGGGGGCTTATGGGCAATCAGCCCCAGCATTTT; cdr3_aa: CASSRGRGLMGNQPQHF
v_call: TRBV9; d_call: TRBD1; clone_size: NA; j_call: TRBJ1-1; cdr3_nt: TGTGCCAGCAGCGCACACAGGGGGGACACTGAAGCTTTCTTT; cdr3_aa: CASSAHRGDTEAFF
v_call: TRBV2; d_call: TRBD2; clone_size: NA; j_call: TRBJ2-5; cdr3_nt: TGTGCCAGCAGGACCGGGACTAACGGAGAGACCCAGTACTTC; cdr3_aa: CASRTGTNGETQYF
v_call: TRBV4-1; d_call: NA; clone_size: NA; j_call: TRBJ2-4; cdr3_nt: TGCGCCAGCAGCCAGGGGCTAACCAAGTACTTC; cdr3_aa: CASSQGLTKYF
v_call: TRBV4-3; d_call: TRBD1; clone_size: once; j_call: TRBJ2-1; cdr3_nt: TGCGCCAGCAGCCAAGGGTGGAAGGACAGGGGATGGGGCGGGGCATACAATGAGCAGTTCTTC; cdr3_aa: CASSQGWKDRGWGGAYNEQFF
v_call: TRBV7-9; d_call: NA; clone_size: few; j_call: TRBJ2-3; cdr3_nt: TGTGCCAGCAGCCTCCCAGATACGCAGTATTTT; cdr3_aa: CASSLPDTQYF
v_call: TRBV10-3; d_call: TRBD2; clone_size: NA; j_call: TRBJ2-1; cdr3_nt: TGTGCCATCACCGGACTAGCGGGGACCTCCTACAATGAGCAGTTCTTC; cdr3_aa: CAITGLAGTSYNEQFF
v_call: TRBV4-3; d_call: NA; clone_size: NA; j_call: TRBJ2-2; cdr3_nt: TGCGCCAGCAGCCAAGAGTGGGAAGCGGGCACCGGGGAGCTGTTTTTT; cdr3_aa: CASSQEWEAGTGELFF
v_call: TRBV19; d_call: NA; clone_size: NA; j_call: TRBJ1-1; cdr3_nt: TGTGCCAGTATCCTCGGGGGGAGGCCGTGGAGGATCTTT; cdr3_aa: CASILGGRPWRIF
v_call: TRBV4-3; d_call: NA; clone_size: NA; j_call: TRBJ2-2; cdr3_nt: TGCGCCAGCAGCCAAGGATTTGCAGGGACGAACACCGGGGAGCTGTTTTTT; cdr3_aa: CASSQGFAGTNTGELFF
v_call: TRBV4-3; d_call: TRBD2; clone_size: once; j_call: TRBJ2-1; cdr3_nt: TGCGCCAGCAGCCGGCTAGCGGGATCTCACTCCTACAATGAGCAGTTCTTC; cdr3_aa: CASSRLAGSHSYNEQFF
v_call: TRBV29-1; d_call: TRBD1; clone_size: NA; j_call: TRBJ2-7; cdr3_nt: TGCAGCGTGAGGACAGGGCCCTACGAGCAGTACTTC; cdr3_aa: CSVRTGPYEQYF
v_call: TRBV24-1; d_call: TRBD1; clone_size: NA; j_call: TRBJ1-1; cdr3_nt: TGTGCCACCAGTGAGGGACAGGGGGCGTACACTGAAGCTTTCTTT; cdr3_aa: CATSEGQGAYTEAFF
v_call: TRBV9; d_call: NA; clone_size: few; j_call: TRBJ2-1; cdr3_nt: TGTGCCAGCAGCCCCGGGCAGGGTACCTACAATGAGCAGTTCTTC; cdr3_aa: CASSPGQGTYNEQFF
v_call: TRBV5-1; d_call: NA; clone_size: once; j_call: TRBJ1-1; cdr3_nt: TGCGCCAGCAGCTTGGGGGCCTACATGAACACTGAAGCTTTCTTT; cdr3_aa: CASSLGAYMNTEAFF
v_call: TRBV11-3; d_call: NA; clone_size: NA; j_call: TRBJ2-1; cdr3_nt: TGTGCCAGCAGACGTAGTTGGGGCTTCGGTGAGCAGTTCTTC; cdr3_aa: CASRRSWGFGEQFF